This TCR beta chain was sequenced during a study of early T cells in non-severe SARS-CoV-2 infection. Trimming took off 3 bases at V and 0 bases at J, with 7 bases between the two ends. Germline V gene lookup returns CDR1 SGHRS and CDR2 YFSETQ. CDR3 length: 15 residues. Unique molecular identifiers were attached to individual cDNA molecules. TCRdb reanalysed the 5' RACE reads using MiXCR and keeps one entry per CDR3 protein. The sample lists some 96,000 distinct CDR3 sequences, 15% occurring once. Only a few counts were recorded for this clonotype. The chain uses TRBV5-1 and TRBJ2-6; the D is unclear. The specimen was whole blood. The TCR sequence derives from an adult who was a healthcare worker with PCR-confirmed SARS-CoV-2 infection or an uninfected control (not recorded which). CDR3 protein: CASSYTDSGANVLTF. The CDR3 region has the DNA TGCGCCAGCAGCTACACCGACTCTGGGGCCAACGTCCTGACTTTC.